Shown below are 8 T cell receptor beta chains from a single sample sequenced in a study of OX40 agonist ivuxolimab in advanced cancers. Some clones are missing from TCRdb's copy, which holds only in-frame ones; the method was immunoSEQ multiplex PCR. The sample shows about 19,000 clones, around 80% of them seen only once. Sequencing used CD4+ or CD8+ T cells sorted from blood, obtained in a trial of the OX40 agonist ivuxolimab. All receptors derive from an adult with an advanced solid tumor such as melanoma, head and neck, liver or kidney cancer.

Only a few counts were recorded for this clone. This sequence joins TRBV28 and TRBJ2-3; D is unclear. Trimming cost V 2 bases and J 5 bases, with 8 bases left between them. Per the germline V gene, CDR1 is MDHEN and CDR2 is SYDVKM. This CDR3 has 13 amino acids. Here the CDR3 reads CASSLIARDTQYF. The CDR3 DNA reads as TGTGCCAGCAGTTTAATTGCCAGAGATACGCAGTATTTT.

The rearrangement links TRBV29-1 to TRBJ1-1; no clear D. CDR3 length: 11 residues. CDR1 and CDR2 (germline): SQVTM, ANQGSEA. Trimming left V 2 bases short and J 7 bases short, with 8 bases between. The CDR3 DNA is TGCAGCGTTGAACAACCCCTTGAAGCTTTCTTT. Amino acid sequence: CSVEQPLEAFF. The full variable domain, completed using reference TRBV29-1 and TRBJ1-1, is SAVISQKPSRDICQRGTSLTIQCQVDSQVTMMFWYRQQPGQSLTLIATANQGSEATYESGFVIDKFPISRPNLTFSTLTVSNMSPEDSSIYLCSVEQPLEAFFGQGTRLTVV.

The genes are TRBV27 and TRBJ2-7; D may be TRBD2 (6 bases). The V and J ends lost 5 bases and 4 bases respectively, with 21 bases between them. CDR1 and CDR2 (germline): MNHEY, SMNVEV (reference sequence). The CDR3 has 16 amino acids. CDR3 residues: CASSPSEGVTNYEQYF. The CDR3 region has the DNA TGTGCCAGCAGTCCTTCGGAGGGAGTGACGAATTACGAGCAGTACTTC.

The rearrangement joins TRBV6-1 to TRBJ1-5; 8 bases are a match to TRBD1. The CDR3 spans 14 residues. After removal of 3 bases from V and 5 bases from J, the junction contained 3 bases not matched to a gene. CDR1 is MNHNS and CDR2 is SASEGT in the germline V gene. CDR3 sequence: CASSEDRVYQPQHF. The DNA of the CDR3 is TGTGCCAGCAGTGAGGACAGGGTATATCAGCCCCAGCATTTT.

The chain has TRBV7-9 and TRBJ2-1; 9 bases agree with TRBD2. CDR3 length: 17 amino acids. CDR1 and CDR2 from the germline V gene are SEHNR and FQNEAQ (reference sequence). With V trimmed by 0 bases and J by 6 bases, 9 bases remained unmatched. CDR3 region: CASSLAPAGGPINEQFF. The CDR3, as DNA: TGTGCCAGCAGCTTAGCCCCTGCGGGGGGGCCGATCAATGAGCAGTTCTTC.

The CDR3 loop reads CASRQQGAKAFF. In nucleotides, the CDR3 is TGTGCCAGCAGACAACAGGGGGCGAAAGCTTTCTTT. The chain is built from TRBV27 and TRBJ1-1, with 9 bases fitting TRBD1. Germline V gene data show CDR1 as MNHEY and CDR2 as SMNVEV (reference sequence). CDR3 length: 12 amino acids. Trimming removed 6 bases from V and 9 bases from J; junction bases left unmatched: 5.

In DNA, the CDR3 is TGTGCCAGCAGCTTAGGAACGGGCAGGGCGGAGCAGTACTTC. It translates to CASSLGTGRAEQYF. J is TRBJ2-7 and V is TRBV11-3; maybe TRBD1 (5 bases). V lost 1 base, J lost 7 bases, and 14 bases lay in between. Germline loops: CDR1 SGHNT, CDR2 YENEEA. This CDR3 spans 14 amino acids.

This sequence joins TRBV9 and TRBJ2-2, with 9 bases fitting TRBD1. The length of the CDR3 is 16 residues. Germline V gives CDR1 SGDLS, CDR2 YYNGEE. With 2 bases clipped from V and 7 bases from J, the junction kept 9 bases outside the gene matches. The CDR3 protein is CASSVGGTGKNGELFF. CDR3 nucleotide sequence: TGTGCCAGCAGCGTGGGAGGGACAGGGAAGAACGGGGAGCTGTTTTTT.